These T cell receptor beta chains were read from a single sample in a study of T cells in Graves' hyperthyroidism and ophthalmopathy. TCRdb reanalysed the multiplex PCR reads using MiXCR and keeps one entry per CDR3 protein. Of under 300,000 distinct CDR3 sequences listed, about an eighth are singletons. The specimen was blood. These receptors all stem from a woman aged 40 to 55 with Graves' hyperthyroidism. Each CDR3 is given with its conserved first and last residue. The D gene is left open where the match is weak. The size field is filled for only some rows; it gives once, few, many or a size class.

CDR3: CASSSRRGQAVYTSSYNEQFF; DNA: TGTGCCAGCAGCTCCCGGCGGGGACAGGCCGTTTACACTAGCTCCTACAATGAGCAGTTCTTC; size: many; V: TRBV7-2; D: TRBD1; J: TRBJ2-1
CDR3: CASGLTIDQETQYF; DNA: TGTGCCAGCGGCTTGACGATTGACCAAGAGACCCAGTACTTC; size: -; V: TRBV7-2; D: -; J: TRBJ2-5
CDR3: CAISTQGVVAGNQPQHF; DNA: TGTGCCATCTCCACCCAGGGGGTGGTAGCGGGCAATCAGCCCCAGCATTTT; size: few; V: TRBV10-3; D: TRBD1; J: TRBJ1-5
CDR3: CASSSPGQTPGYTF; DNA: TGTGCCAGCAGCTCCCCCGGACAAACCCCCGGCTACACCTTC; size: many; V: TRBV5-5; D: -; J: TRBJ1-2
CDR3: CASSLYRTSGANVLTF; DNA: TGTGCCAGCAGCTTGTACAGGACCTCTGGGGCCAACGTCCTGACTTTC; size: many; V: TRBV13; D: -; J: TRBJ2-6
CDR3: CASSGTVGGYTF; DNA: TGTGCCAGCAGCGGGACAGTAGGTGGCTACACCTTC; size: few; V: TRBV7-9; D: TRBD1; J: TRBJ1-2
CDR3: CAWSRKGSDTQYF; DNA: TGTGCCTGGAGTCGGAAGGGATCCGATACGCAGTATTTT; size: many; V: TRBV30; D: -; J: TRBJ2-3
CDR3: CSVAPGQGDYGYTF; DNA: TGCAGCGTTGCCCCGGGACAGGGAGACTATGGCTACACCTTC; size: many; V: TRBV29-1; D: TRBD1; J: TRBJ1-2
CDR3: CASMVRVADTQYF; DNA: TGTGCCAGCATGGTCCGGGTGGCAGATACGCAGTATTTT; size: many; V: TRBV6-1; D: -; J: TRBJ2-3
CDR3: CASSDLGLRVGADTQYF; DNA: TGTGCCAGCAGTGACCTCGGCCTGCGGGTTGGCGCAGATACGCAGTATTTT; size: many; V: TRBV6-1; D: -; J: TRBJ2-3
CDR3: CASTEGWQKGLFF; DNA: TGTGCCAGCACCGAAGGGTGGCAGAAGGGACTGTTTTTT; size: few; V: TRBV28; D: -; J: TRBJ1-4
CDR3: CASSQDDSSSGANVLTF; DNA: TGTGCCAGCAGCCAGGACGACAGTAGCTCTGGGGCCAACGTCCTGACTTTC; size: few; V: TRBV3-1; D: -; J: TRBJ2-6
CDR3: CSALRDRDGYTF; DNA: TGCAGTGCCCTCCGGGACAGGGACGGCTACACCTTC; size: many; V: TRBV20-1; D: TRBD1; J: TRBJ1-2
CDR3: CASSPETATNEKLFF; DNA: TGTGCCAGCTCACCAGAGACAGCAACTAATGAAAAACTGTTTTTT; size: -; V: TRBV18; D: -; J: TRBJ1-4
CDR3: CASKRGRGTQETQYF; DNA: TGTGCCAGCAAACGGGGGCGAGGGACACAAGAGACCCAGTACTTC; size: many; V: TRBV7-2; D: -; J: TRBJ2-5
CDR3: CASSLVGTSGSTDTQYF; DNA: TGTGCCAGCAGCTTAGTTGGGACTAGCGGGAGCACAGATACGCAGTATTTT; size: many; V: TRBV7-2; D: TRBD2; J: TRBJ2-3
CDR3: CASTRSRDAAYSNQPQHF; DNA: TGTGCCAGCACCAGGTCCCGGGACGCAGCGTATAGCAATCAGCCCCAGCATTTT; size: many; V: TRBV12-3/TRBV12-4; D: -; J: TRBJ1-5
CDR3: CASSLVDRENTGELFF; DNA: TGTGCCAGCAGCTTAGTCGACAGGGAGAACACCGGGGAGCTGTTTTTT; size: -; V: TRBV13; D: TRBD1; J: TRBJ2-2
CDR3: CASRLRGGDSPLHF; DNA: TGTGCCAGCAGGCTCAGAGGGGGCGATTCACCCCTCCACTTT; size: many; V: TRBV2; D: TRBD1; J: TRBJ1-6
CDR3: CASSPGQRTSTDTQYF; DNA: TGTGCCAGCAGTCCGGGACAGCGGACTAGCACAGATACGCAGTATTTT; size: -; V: TRBV12-3/TRBV12-4; D: TRBD1; J: TRBJ2-3
CDR3: CASSPSGFGETQYF; DNA: TGTGCCAGCAGCCCTAGCGGATTCGGAGAGACCCAGTACTTC; size: -; V: TRBV9; D: TRBD2; J: TRBJ2-5
CDR3: CASSLGAVGLYNEQFF; DNA: TGTGCCAGCAGCTTAGGAGCAGTCGGTCTCTACAATGAGCAGTTCTTC; size: many; V: TRBV11-3; D: -; J: TRBJ2-1
CDR3: CASMDRVGNTIYF; DNA: TGTGCCAGCATGGACAGGGTTGGAAACACCATATATTTT; size: many; V: TRBV11-3; D: TRBD1; J: TRBJ1-3
CDR3: CATSRATNRANNIQYF; DNA: TGTGCCACCAGCAGGGCGACCAACAGGGCTAATAACATTCAGTACTTC; size: many; V: TRBV15; D: -; J: TRBJ2-4
CDR3: CASSSRRGGNEQYF; DNA: TGTGCCAGCAGCTCCCGTCGGGGGGGCAACGAGCAGTACTTC; size: -; V: TRBV11-3; D: TRBD2; J: TRBJ2-7
CDR3: CASRLLEGETQYF; DNA: TGTGCCAGCAGACTACTAGAGGGGGAGACCCAGTACTTC; size: many; V: TRBV12-3/TRBV12-4; D: -; J: TRBJ2-5
CDR3: CASSTPVGGRRGGSVNEQFF; DNA: TGTGCCAGCAGCACCCCGGTGGGGGGCCGCCGGGGAGGGAGCGTCAATGAGCAGTTCTTC; size: -; V: TRBV9; D: -; J: TRBJ2-1
CDR3: CASSPGGPGPHNEQFF; DNA: TGTGCCAGCAGCCCCGGAGGGCCGGGACCCCACAATGAGCAGTTCTTC; size: many; V: TRBV28; D: -; J: TRBJ2-1
CDR3: CASGPQAGNTEAFF; DNA: TGCGCCAGCGGGCCCCAGGCGGGAAACACTGAAGCTTTCTTT; size: many; V: TRBV5-1; D: -; J: TRBJ1-1
CDR3: CASSNTAMNTEAFF; DNA: TGTGCCAGCAGCAACACAGCGATGAACACTGAAGCTTTCTTT; size: many; V: TRBV27; D: -; J: TRBJ1-1
CDR3: CASTRRDSGGGGTGELFF; DNA: TGTGCCAGCACCCGCCGGGACAGCGGAGGAGGAGGCACCGGGGAGCTGTTTTTT; size: few; V: TRBV5-8; D: TRBD1; J: TRBJ2-2
CDR3: CATSGTGGLWRQYF; DNA: TGTGCCACCAGCGGGACAGGGGGCCTTTGGCGCCAGTACTTC; size: -; V: TRBV15; D: TRBD1; J: TRBJ2-5
CDR3: CASSFQGSYEQFF; DNA: TGTGCCAGCAGTTTTCAGGGTAGCTATGAGCAGTTCTTC; size: many; V: TRBV28; D: -; J: TRBJ2-1
CDR3: CSAKPGQGPYEQYF; DNA: TGCAGTGCCAAACCGGGACAGGGACCCTACGAGCAGTACTTC; size: many; V: TRBV20-1; D: TRBD1; J: TRBJ2-7
CDR3: CASSQQGSNTGELFF; DNA: TGCGCCAGCAGCCAGCAGGGGTCTAACACCGGGGAGCTGTTTTTT; size: few; V: TRBV5-1; D: -; J: TRBJ2-2
CDR3: CASSPTGSNEQFF; DNA: TGTGCCAGCTCACCTACAGGGAGCAATGAGCAGTTCTTC; size: many; V: TRBV18; D: -; J: TRBJ2-1
CDR3: CASSLELEYNEQFF; DNA: TGTGCCAGCAGCTTAGAACTGGAATACAATGAGCAGTTCTTC; size: many; V: TRBV7-9; D: -; J: TRBJ2-1
CDR3: CASNLAGGTYEQYF; DNA: TGTGCCAGCAACTTAGCGGGAGGGACCTACGAGCAGTACTTC; size: -; V: TRBV5-6; D: TRBD2; J: TRBJ2-7
CDR3: CSTGQGGGYTF; DNA: TGCAGCACCGGACAGGGAGGGGGCTACACCTTC; size: many; V: TRBV29-1; D: TRBD1; J: TRBJ1-2
CDR3: CASRKLDGGYHSNQPQHF; DNA: TGTGCCAGCCGAAAATTGGACGGGGGTTATCATAGCAATCAGCCCCAGCATTTT; size: many; V: TRBV25-1; D: -; J: TRBJ1-5